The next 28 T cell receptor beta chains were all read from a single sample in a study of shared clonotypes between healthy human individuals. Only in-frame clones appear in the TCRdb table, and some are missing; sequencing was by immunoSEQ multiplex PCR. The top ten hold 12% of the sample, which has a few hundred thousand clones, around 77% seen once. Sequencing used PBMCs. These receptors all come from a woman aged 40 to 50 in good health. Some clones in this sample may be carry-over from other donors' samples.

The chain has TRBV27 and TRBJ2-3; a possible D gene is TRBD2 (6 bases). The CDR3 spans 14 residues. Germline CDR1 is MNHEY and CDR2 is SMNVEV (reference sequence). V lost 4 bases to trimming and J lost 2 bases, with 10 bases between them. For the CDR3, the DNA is TGTGCCAGCAGTTGGGGGGTTGCCACAGATACGCAGTATTTT. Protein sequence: CASSWGVATDTQYF.

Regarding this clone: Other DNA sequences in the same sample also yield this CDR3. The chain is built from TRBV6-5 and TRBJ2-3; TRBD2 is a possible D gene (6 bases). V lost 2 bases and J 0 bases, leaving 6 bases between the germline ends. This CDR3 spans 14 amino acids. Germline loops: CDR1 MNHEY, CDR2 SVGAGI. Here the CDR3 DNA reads TGTGCCAGCAGTTACAGCGGGAGCACAGATACGCAGTATTTT. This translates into CASSYSGSTDTQYF.

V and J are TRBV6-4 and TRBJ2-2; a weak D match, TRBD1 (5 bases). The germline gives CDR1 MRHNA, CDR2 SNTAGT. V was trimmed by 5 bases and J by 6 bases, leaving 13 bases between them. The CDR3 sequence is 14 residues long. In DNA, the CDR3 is TGTGCCAGCAGTCTACTACAAGGGGCCGGGGAGCTGTTTTTT. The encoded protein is CASSLLQGAGELFF.

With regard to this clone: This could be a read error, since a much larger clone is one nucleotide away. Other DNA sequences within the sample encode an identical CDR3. The CDR3 DNA reads as TGTGCCAGCAGTCCGGGACTAGCGGGAGATGGTTGGACCAAGAACATTCAGTACTTC. Translated, it gives CASSPGLAGDGWTKNIQYF. The rearrangement uses TRBV28 and TRBJ2-4, with TRBD2 matching 14 bases. In germline, CDR1 is MDHEN, CDR2 SYDVKM. There are 19 residues in the CDR3.

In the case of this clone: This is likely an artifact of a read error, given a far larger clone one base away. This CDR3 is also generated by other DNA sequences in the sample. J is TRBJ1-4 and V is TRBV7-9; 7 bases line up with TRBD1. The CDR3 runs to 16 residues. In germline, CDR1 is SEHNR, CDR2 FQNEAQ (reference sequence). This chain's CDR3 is CASSLSTGFRDEKLFF. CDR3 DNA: TGTGCCAGCAGCTTATCGACAGGGTTCAGGGATGAAAAACTGTTCTTT.

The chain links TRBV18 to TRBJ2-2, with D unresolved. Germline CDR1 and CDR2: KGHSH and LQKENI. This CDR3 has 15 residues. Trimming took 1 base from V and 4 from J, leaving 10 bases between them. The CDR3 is CASSPLIPPTGELFF. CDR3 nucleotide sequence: TGTGCCAGCTCACCACTTATCCCCCCCACCGGGGAGCTGTTTTTT.

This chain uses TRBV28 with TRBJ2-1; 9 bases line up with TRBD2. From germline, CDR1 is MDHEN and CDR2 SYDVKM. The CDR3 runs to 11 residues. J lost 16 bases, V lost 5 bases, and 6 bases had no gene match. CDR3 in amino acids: CASSAGTSYFF. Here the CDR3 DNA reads TGTGCCAGCAGTGCCGGGACTAGCTACTTCTTC.

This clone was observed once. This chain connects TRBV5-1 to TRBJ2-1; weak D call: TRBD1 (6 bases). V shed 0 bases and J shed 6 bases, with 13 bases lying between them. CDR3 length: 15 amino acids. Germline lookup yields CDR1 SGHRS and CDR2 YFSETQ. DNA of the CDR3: TGCGCCAGCAGCTTGGAGGGGGAGCCATTCAATGAGCAGTTCTTC. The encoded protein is CASSLEGEPFNEQFF.

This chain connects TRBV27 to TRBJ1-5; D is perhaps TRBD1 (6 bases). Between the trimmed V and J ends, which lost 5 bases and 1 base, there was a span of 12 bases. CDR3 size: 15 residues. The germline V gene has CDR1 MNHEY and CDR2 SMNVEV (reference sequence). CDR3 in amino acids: CASSRGTGSNQPQHF. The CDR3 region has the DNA TGTGCCAGCAGTAGGGGAACAGGGAGCAATCAGCCCCAGCATTTT.

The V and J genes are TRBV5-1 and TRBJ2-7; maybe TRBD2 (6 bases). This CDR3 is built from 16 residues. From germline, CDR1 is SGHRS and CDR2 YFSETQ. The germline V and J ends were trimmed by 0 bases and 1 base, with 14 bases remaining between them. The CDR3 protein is CASSLVGAAGSYEQYF. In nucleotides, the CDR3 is TGCGCCAGCAGCTTGGTCGGGGCGGCGGGATCCTACGAGCAGTACTTC.

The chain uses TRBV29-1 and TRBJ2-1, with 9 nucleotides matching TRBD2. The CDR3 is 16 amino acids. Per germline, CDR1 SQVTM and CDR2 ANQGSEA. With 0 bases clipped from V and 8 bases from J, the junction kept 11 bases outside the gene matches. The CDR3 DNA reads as TGCAGCGTTGAAGATCATTTTGGGCGGGAGGGAGATGAGCAGTTCTTC. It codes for CSVEDHFGREGDEQFF.

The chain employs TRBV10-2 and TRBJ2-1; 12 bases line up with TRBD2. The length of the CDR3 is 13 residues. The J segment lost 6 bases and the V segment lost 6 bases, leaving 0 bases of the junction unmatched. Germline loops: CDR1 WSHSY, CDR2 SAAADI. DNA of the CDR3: TGCGCCAGCAGGACTAGCGGGAGCAATGAGCAGTTCTTC. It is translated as CASRTSGSNEQFF.

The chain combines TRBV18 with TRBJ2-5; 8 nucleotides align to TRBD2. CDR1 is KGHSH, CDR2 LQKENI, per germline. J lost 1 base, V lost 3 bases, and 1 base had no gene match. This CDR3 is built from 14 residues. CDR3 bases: TGTGCCAGCTCACCTAGCGGGGTCCAAGAGACCCAGTACTTC. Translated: CASSPSGVQETQYF.

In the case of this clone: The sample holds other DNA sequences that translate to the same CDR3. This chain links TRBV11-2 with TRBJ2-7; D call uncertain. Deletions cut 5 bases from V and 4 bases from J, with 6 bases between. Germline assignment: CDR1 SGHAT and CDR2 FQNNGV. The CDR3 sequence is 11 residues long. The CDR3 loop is CASSPSYEQYF. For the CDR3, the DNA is TGTGCCAGCAGCCCCTCATACGAGCAGTACTTC. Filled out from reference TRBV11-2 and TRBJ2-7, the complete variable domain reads EAGVAQSPRYKIIEKRQSVAFWCNPISGHATLYWYQQILGQGPKLLIQFQNNGVVDDSQLPKDRFSAERLKGVDSTLKIQPAKLEDSAVYLCASSPSYEQYFGPGTRLTVT.

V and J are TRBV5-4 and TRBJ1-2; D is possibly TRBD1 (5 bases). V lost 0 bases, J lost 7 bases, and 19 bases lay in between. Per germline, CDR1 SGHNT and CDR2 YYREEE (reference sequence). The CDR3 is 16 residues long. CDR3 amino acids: CASSLDLLSWGSGYTF. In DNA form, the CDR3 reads TGTGCCAGCAGCTTGGATTTGCTCTCCTGGGGGTCTGGCTACACCTTC.

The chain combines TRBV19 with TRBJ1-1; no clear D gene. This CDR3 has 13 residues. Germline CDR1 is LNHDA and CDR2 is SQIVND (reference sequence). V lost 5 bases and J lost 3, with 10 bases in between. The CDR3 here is CASSSGRYTEAFF. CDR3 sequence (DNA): TGTGCCAGTAGTTCTGGGCGCTACACTGAAGCTTTCTTT.

The CDR3 region is CASSSGTGNEQPQHF. The CDR3 nucleotides are TGTGCCAGCAGCTCCGGGACAGGGAACGAACAGCCCCAGCATTTT. This chain connects TRBV5-4 to TRBJ1-5, with 9 bases lining up with TRBD1. CDR3 length equals 15 residues. Per germline, CDR1 SGHNT and CDR2 YYREEE (reference sequence). The trim removed 3 bases at V and 7 bases at J, leaving 8 bases unmatched.

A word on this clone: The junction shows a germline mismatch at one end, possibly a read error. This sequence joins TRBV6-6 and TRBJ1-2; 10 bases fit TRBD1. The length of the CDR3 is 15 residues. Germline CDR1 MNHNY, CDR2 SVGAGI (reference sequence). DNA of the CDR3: TGTGCCAGCAGCCGCCTGGGACAGGGGAACTATGGCCACACCTTC. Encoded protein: CASSRLGQGNYGHTF.

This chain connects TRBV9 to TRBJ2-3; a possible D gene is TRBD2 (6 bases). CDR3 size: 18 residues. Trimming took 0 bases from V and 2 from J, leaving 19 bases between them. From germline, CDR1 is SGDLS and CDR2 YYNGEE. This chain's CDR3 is CASSVVSRGSGNTDTQYF. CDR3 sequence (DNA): TGTGCCAGCAGCGTAGTTAGTCGGGGTAGCGGAAACACAGATACGCAGTATTTT.

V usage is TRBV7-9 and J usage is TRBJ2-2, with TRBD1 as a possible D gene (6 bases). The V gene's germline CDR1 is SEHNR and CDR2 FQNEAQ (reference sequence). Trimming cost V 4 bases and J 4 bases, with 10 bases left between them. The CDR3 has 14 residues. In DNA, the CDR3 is TGTGCCAGCAGCTACAGGGTAGGCACCGGGGAGCTGTTTTTT. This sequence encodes CASSYRVGTGELFF.

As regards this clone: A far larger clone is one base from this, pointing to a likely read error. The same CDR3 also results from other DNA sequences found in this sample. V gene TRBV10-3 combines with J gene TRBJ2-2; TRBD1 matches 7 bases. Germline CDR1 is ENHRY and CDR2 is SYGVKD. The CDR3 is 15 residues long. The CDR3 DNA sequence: TGTGCCATCAGTGAGGGGACAGCGAACACCGGGGAGCTATTTTTT. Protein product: CAISEGTANTGELFF.

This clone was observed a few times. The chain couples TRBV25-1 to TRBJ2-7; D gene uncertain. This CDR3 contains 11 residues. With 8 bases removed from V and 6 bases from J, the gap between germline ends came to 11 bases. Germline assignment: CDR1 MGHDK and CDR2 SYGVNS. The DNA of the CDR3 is TGTGCCAGCGGGCGGTCCATCGAGCAGTACTTC. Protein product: CASGRSIEQYF.

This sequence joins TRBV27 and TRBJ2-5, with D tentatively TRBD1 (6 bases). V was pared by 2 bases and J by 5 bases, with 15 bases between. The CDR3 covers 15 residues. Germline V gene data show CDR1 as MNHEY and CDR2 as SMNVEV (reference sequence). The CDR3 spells CASSLGWGQVETQYF. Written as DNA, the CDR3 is TGTGCCAGCAGTTTAGGGTGGGGGCAGGTGGAGACCCAGTACTTC.

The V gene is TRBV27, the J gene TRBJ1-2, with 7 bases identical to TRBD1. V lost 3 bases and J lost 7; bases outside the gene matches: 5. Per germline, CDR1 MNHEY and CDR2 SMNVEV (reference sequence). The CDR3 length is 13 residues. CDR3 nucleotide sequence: TGTGCCAGCAGTTTTCAGGGGGACCGTGGCTACACCTTC. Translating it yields CASSFQGDRGYTF.

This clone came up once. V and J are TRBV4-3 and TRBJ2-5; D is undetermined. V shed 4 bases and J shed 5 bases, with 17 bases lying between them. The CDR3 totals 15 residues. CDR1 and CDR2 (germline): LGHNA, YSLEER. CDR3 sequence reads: CASSLEPGKAETQYF. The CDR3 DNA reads TGCGCCAGCAGCCTTGAACCGGGTAAAGCGGAGACCCAGTACTTC.

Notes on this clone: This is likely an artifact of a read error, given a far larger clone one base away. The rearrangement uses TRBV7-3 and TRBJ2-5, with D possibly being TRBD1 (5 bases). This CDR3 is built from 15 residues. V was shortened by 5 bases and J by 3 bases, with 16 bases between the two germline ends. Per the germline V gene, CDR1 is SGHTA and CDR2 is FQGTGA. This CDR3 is CASSTTAPPEETQYF. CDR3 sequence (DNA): TGTGCCAGCAGCACGACAGCTCCACCCGAAGAGACCCAGTACTTC.

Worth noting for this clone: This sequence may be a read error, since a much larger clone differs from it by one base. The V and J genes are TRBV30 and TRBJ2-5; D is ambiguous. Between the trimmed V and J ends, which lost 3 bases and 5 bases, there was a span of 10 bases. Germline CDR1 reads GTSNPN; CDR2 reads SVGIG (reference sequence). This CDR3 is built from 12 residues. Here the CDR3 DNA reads TGTGCCTGGAGCACCGGATGGGAGACCCAGTACTTC. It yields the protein CAWSTGWETQYF. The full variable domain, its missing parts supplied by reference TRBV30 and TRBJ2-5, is SQTIHQWPATLVQPVGSPLSLECTVEGTSNPNLYWYRQAAGRGLQLLFYSVGIGQISSEVPQNLSASRPQDRQFILSSKKLLLSDSGFYLCAWSTGWETQYFGPGTRLLVL.

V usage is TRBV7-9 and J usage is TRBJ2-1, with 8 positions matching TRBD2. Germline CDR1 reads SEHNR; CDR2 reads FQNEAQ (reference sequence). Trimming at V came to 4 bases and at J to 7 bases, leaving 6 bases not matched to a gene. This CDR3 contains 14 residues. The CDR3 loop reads CASSSGLAVNEQFF. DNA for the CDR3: TGTGCCAGCAGCTCCGGACTAGCAGTTAATGAGCAGTTCTTC.